The clone carrying this T cell receptor (beta chain) was seen repeatedly, ten times or more. The germline V and J ends were trimmed by 5 bases and 4 bases, with 17 bases remaining between them. The CDR3 runs 15 residues. This sample was included in a study of human T cells and chemical hapten exposure. Time point described: pre-sensitization, week 0. Described treatment: therapeutic diphenylcyclopropenone sensitization with weekly scalp DPC. Alopecia patients deemed DPC-suitable, aged 18 to 70, excluding pregnancy. It was unfractionated whole blood from which total RNA was extracted. TCRdb used MiXCR to reprocess the RACE reads, holding one entry per CDR3 protein. The table lists more than 250,000 distinct CDR3 sequences, more than 6.5% of them singletons.

Sequencing was performed on whole blood, taken in connection with sensitization to the hapten diphenylcyclopropenone (DPC). The receptor's source is a middle-aged woman with alopecia areata. Some clones in this sample may be carry-over from other donors' samples. V gene TRBV12-3 or TRBV12-4 combines with J gene TRBJ2-5; tentatively, D is TRBD1 or TRBD2 (5 bases each). The DNA of the CDR3 is TGTGCCAGCAGTCTACGTGGGAGTGGGGGAGAGACCCAGTACTTC. Translating it yields CASSLRGSGGETQYF.